This is a list of T cell receptor beta chains from one sample in a study of cytomegalovirus exposure and HLA in healthy donors. This table comes from immunoSEQ multiplex PCR, and its TCRdb copy is limited to in-frame clones, with some not included. Of some 200,000 clones listed, more than 60% were seen once; the top ten hold 1.5% to 2%. Sequencing input: PBMCs. Every receptor here comes from a man between 45 and 60 years old in good health and CMV-seronegative. The CDR3 runs from the conserved cysteine through the conserved F or W. The order of the fields is V gene, CDR3 length, clone size, D gene, J gene, CDR3 protein, CDR3 DNA. D genes are given only for firm matches. The size entry is marked missing in some rows and otherwise reads once, few, many or a size class.

TRBV7-2	16	-	TRBD1	TRBJ2-2	CASSWSYWGQSGELFF	TGTGCCAGCAGCTGGTCCTACTGGGGACAGTCCGGGGAGCTGTTTTTT
TRBV28	15	-	TRBD2	TRBJ2-3	CASAYPGTKTDTQYF	TGTGCCAGCGCCTACCCCGGGACTAAGACAGATACGCAGTATTTT
TRBV7-2	14	-	TRBD1	TRBJ2-3	CASSTDRGTDTQYF	TGTGCCAGCAGCACGGACAGGGGAACAGATACGCAGTATTTT
TRBV11-2	15	-	TRBD2	TRBJ2-1	CASSYASGTSREQFF	TGTGCCAGCAGCTACGCTAGCGGGACCTCACGGGAGCAGTTCTTC
TRBV9	15	-	TRBD2	TRBJ2-3	CASSISGASTDTQYF	TGTGCCAGCAGCATAAGCGGGGCTAGCACAGATACGCAGTATTTT
TRBV6-5	15	-	-	TRBJ2-1	CASSYSVGAYNEQFF	TGTGCCAGCAGTTACTCGGTCGGGGCCTACAATGAGCAGTTCTTC
TRBV7-3	15	-	TRBD2	TRBJ2-1	CASSQLAGGYGEQFF	TGTGCCAGCAGCCAACTAGCGGGAGGCTACGGTGAGCAGTTCTTC
TRBV6-5	12	-	-	TRBJ2-4	CASTSAGYIQYF	TGTGCCAGCACCTCGGCGGGGTACATTCAGTACTTC
TRBV6-5	16	-	-	TRBJ2-7	CASSYKYRPSSYEQYF	TGTGCCAGCAGTTACAAGTACAGGCCAAGCTCCTACGAGCAGTACTTC
TRBV19	14	once	-	TRBJ2-4	CATRGGQGTNIQYF	TGTGCCACCCGGGGGGGACAGGGAACGAACATTCAGTACTTC
TRBV28	15	-	-	TRBJ2-7	CASSSGGTDGAKQYF	TGTGCCAGCAGTTCGGGAGGGACAGATGGGGCTAAGCAGTACTTC
TRBV28	15	-	TRBD1	TRBJ1-1	CARSLFTGGDTEAFF	TGTGCCAGAAGTTTATTTACAGGGGGAGATACTGAAGCTTTCTTT
TRBV7-2	16	once	-	TRBJ1-2	CASSPRVRALNYGYTF	TGTGCCAGCAGCCCAAGAGTGAGGGCCCTTAACTATGGCTACACCTTC
TRBV5-1	14	-	-	TRBJ1-4	CASSFREGDEKLFF	TGCGCCAGCAGCTTCAGGGAGGGGGATGAAAAACTGTTTTTT
TRBV28	14	-	-	TRBJ1-1	CASSTPGDNTEAFF	TGTGCCAGCAGCACACCGGGAGATAACACTGAAGCTTTCTTT
TRBV10-2	14	-	-	TRBJ1-6	CASSEWGLDSPLHF	TGCGCCAGCAGTGAATGGGGGCTCGATTCACCCCTCCACTTT
TRBV6-5	13	-	-	TRBJ1-1	CATHPGRRTEAFF	TGTGCCACACACCCGGGCAGGAGGACTGAAGCTTTCTTT
TRBV9	15	-	-	TRBJ2-3	CASSARSQGLDTQYF	TGTGCCAGCAGCGCGAGATCTCAGGGGTTGGATACGCAGTATTTT
TRBV6-5	13	-	TRBD1	TRBJ1-5	CASSPDRGKPQHF	TGTGCCAGCAGTCCAGACAGGGGCAAGCCCCAGCATTTT
TRBV19	15	-	TRBD1	TRBJ2-7	CASSIDLGQGYEQYF	TGTGCCAGTAGTATAGATCTAGGACAGGGTTACGAGCAGTACTTC
TRBV27	13	-	TRBD1	TRBJ1-1	CASRPGGAPEAFF	TGTGCCAGCAGGCCAGGGGGCGCCCCTGAAGCTTTCTTT
TRBV2	14	-	TRBD1	TRBJ2-5	CASSALGQGPTQYF	TGTGCCAGCAGCGCCTTGGGACAGGGGCCCACCCAGTACTTC
TRBV18	14	-	-	TRBJ1-3	CASSPTNSGNTIYF	TGTGCCAGCTCACCGACAAACTCTGGAAACACCATATATTTT
TRBV2	15	few	TRBD1	TRBJ1-4	CASSRRQGSNEKLFF	TGTGCCAGCAGTCGCCGACAGGGGAGTAATGAAAAACTGTTTTTT
TRBV2	17	-	TRBD2	TRBJ2-1	CASSSLAGGGSYNEQFF	TGTGCCAGCAGTTCCCTAGCGGGAGGGGGGTCCTACAATGAGCAGTTCTTC
TRBV4-1	14	-	-	TRBJ2-7	CASSQGQAVYEQYF	TGCGCCAGCAGCCAGGGTCAGGCCGTATACGAGCAGTACTTC
TRBV13	15	few	TRBD2	TRBJ2-7	CASSGIAGNSYEQYF	TGTGCCAGCAGTGGGATAGCGGGCAACTCCTACGAGCAGTACTTC
TRBV5-1	14	-	-	TRBJ2-2	CASSLAPGTGELFF	TGCGCCAGCAGCTTGGCGCCGGGCACCGGGGAGCTGTTTTTT
TRBV11-2	15	-	TRBD2	TRBJ2-1	CASSLLAGMGNEQFF	TGTGCCAGCAGCTTACTAGCGGGGATGGGAAATGAGCAGTTCTTC